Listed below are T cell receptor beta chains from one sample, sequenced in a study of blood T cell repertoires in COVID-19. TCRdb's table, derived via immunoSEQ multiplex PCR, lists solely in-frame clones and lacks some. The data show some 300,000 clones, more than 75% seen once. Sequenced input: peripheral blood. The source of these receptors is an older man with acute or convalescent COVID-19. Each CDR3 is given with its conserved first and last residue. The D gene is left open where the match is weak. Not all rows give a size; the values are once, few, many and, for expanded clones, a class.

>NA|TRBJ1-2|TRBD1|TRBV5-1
CASSLAPGGGGYTF
TGCGCCAGCAGCTTGGCCCCAGGGGGTGGAGGCTACACCTTC
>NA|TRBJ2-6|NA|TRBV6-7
CASDPGSGANVLTF
TGTGCCAGTGACCCAGGGTCTGGGGCCAACGTCCTGACTTTC
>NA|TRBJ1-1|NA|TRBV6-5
CASSYGGAHTEAFF
TGTGCCAGCAGTTACGGAGGGGCTCACACTGAAGCTTTCTTT
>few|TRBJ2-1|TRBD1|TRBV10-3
CAHRGTGVNEQFF
TGTGCCCACAGGGGGACAGGGGTCAATGAGCAGTTCTTC
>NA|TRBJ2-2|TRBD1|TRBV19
CASRDRQNTGELFF
TGTGCCAGTAGGGACAGGCAGAACACCGGGGAGCTGTTTTTT
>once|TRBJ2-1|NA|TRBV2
CASSESASGFF
TGTGCCAGCAGTGAATCAGCCTCGGGGTTCTTC
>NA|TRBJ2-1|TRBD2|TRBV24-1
CATSDHGLAGTTYNEQFF
TGTGCCACCAGTGACCACGGACTAGCGGGGACCACCTACAATGAGCAGTTCTTC
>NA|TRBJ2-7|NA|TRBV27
CASSPLPLPWEQYF
TGTGCCAGCAGTCCTCTCCCTCTACCTTGGGAGCAGTACTTC
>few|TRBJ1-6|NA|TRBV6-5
CASVLEEGVRSPLHF
TGTGCCAGCGTGCTTGAAGAGGGGGTTCGGTCACCCCTCCACTTT
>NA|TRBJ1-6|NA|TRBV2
CASRDRQATLYNSPLHF
TGTGCCAGCAGAGACCGACAGGCTACACTCTATAATTCACCCCTCCACTTT
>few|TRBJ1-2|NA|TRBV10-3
CAISGGALTNYGYTF
TGTGCCATCAGTGGTGGGGCTTTGACTAACTATGGCTACACCTTC
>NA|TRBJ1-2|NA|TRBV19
CASKPTENYGYTF
TGTGCCAGTAAGCCAACAGAAAACTATGGCTACACCTTC
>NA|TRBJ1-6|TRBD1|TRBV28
CASTVGGTASSPLHF
TGTGCCAGCACCGTGGGCGGGACAGCAAGTTCACCCCTCCACTTT
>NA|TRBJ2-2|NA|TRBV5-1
CASSLGQNTGELFF
TGCGCCAGCAGCTTGGGACAAAACACCGGGGAGCTGTTTTTT
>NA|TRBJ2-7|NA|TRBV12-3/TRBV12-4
CASQGQSFRQYF
TGTGCCAGCCAAGGACAGTCCTTCCGACAGTACTTC
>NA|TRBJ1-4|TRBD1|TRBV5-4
CASSATRDRGEKLFF
TGTGCCAGCAGCGCAACCCGGGACAGAGGAGAAAAACTGTTTTTT
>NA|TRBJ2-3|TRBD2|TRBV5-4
CASNWDQAGASTDTQYF
TGTGCCAGCAACTGGGACCAAGCGGGAGCAAGCACAGATACGCAGTATTTT
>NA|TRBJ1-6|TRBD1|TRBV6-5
CASRDRESYNSPLHF
TGTGCCAGCAGGGACAGGGAATCCTATAATTCACCCCTCCACTTT
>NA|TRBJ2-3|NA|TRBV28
CASSLRGTLQYF
TGTGCCAGCAGCCTCCGGGGGACTCTGCAGTATTTT
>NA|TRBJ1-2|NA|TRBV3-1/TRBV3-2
CASSQRYGYTF
TGTGCCAGCAGCCAGAGGTATGGCTACACCTTC
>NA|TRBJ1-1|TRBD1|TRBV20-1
CSLDRGTVAFF
TGCAGTTTAGACAGGGGGACGGTAGCTTTCTTT